Below are 8 T cell receptor beta chains sequenced from a single sample in a study of T cells in Graves' hyperthyroidism and ophthalmopathy. The TCR beta CDR3 regions underwent amplification using RNA transcripts as the source. In the first-round RT-PCR of the TCR CDR3, the HTBI primer set was used. TCRdb passed the multiplex PCR reads through MiXCR, listing each CDR3 protein once. There are about 840,000 distinct CDR3 sequences in the sample; around 39% occur only once, and 8.9% lies in the top ten. Sequences were obtained from blood. The source of these receptors is a man aged 18 to 29 with Graves' hyperthyroidism.

The rearrangement uses TRBV3-1 and TRBJ1-1; D call uncertain. The CDR3 loop spans 12 amino acids. Germline CDR1 reads LGHDT; CDR2 reads YNNKEL (reference sequence). Trimming removed 4 bases at V and 11 bases at J, with 14 bases between. CDR3 coding DNA: TGTGCCAGCAGCCCCCGGGAAGGCGCGGCTTTCTTT. It is translated as CASSPREGAAFF.

This chain uses TRBV9 with TRBJ2-2; D is perhaps TRBD2 (6 bases). The CDR3 is 15 amino acids. Germline V gene data show CDR1 as SGDLS and CDR2 as YYNGEE. Trimming took 4 bases from V and 6 from J, leaving 16 bases between them. CDR3 residues: CASSSTSPLAGELFF. The CDR3, as DNA: TGTGCCAGCAGCTCTACTAGCCCTTTGGCCGGGGAGCTGTTTTTT.

This clonotype was observed a handful of times. V is TRBV7-3 and J is TRBJ1-6; D unclear. The CDR3 loop spans 13 amino acids. V lost 5 bases, J lost 10 bases, and 12 bases lay in between. CDR1 SGHTA and CDR2 FQGTGA come from the germline V gene. The CDR3 protein is CASSIDLGSPLHF. CDR3 sequence (DNA): TGTGCCAGCAGCATCGACTTAGGGTCACCCCTCCACTTT.

This clonotype was observed a handful of times. The chain is built from TRBV6-1 and TRBJ1-2; no firm D call. Between the trimmed V and J ends, which lost 9 bases and 2 bases, there was a span of 19 bases. There are 15 residues in the CDR3. The V gene's germline CDR1 is MNHNS and CDR2 SASEGT. The CDR3 sequence is CASEGGRGINYGYTF. CDR3 DNA sequence: TGTGCCAGTGAGGGAGGGAGAGGGATCAACTATGGCTACACCTTC.

This clonotype was seen many times. CDR3 protein: CASSEPRPTNQPQHF. The CDR3 bases are TGTGCCAGCAGTGAACCCCGGCCTACAAATCAGCCCCAGCATTTT. V is TRBV2 and J is TRBJ1-5, with unresolved D. Germline V gene data show CDR1 as SNHLY and CDR2 as FYNNEI. The CDR3 spans 15 residues. V was shortened by 2 bases and J by 4 bases, with 12 bases between the two germline ends.

This clonotype was found many times. This rearrangement joins TRBV7-6 to TRBJ2-7; D is possibly TRBD1 (5 bases). Germline-derived CDR1 and CDR2 are SGHVS and FNYEAQ. Trimming removed 2 bases from V and 6 bases from J, with 20 bases in between. The CDR3 sequence is 16 residues long. DNA of the CDR3: TGTGCCAGCAGCTTACCGCTACATGGACAAGACTTCGAGCAGTACTTC. Translation: CASSLPLHGQDFEQYF.

The J gene is TRBJ2-7, the V gene TRBV11-1; 7 bases match TRBD1. The ends lost 1 base at V and 5 bases at J; junction bases unmatched: 8. The CDR3 extends over 15 amino acids. Germline CDR1 SGHAT, CDR2 FQDESV (reference sequence). The CDR3 reads CASSLVGTGADEQYF. The DNA of the CDR3 is TGTGCCAGCAGCTTAGTCGGTACAGGGGCGGACGAGCAGTACTTC.

This clonotype was observed a few times. Germline is not matched at one junction end, which may reflect a read error. The chain combines TRBV5-4 with TRBJ1-4, with 9 bases fitting TRBD1. CDR3 length: 15 residues. The germline CDR1 and CDR2 sequences are SGHNT and YYREEE (reference sequence). DNA for the CDR3: TGTGCCAGCAGTTTGGACAGGGGTTCATACGAAAAACTGTTTTTT. The encoded protein is CASSLDRGSYEKLFF.